A single sample is the source of the 13 T cell receptor beta chains below, sequenced in a study of cytotoxic CD8 clonotypes in ibrutinib-treated CLL. TCRdb's table, derived via immunoSEQ multiplex PCR, lists solely in-frame clones and lacks some. Of almost 85,000 clones detected, roughly 84% appear once; the ten largest clones hold about 5.8%. The starting material was PBMCs, obtained before ibrutinib treatment. Source of these receptors: a human donor with chronic lymphocytic leukemia.

The J gene is TRBJ2-6, the V gene TRBV27, with D perhaps matching TRBD1 (5 bases). V gave up 5 bases and J gave up 3 bases, with 14 bases separating them. The CDR3 spans 16 residues. CDR1 is MNHEY, CDR2 SMNVEV, per germline (reference sequence). The CDR3 protein is CASSDLQGYGANVLTF. CDR3 in DNA: TGTGCCAGCAGTGACCTCCAGGGATATGGGGCCAACGTCCTGACTTTC.

The CDR3: CAWGAGVADTQYF. The CDR3, as DNA: TGTGCCTGGGGAGCGGGAGTGGCAGATACGCAGTATTTT. This chain joins TRBV30 and TRBJ2-3; 8 bases line up with TRBD2. Germline V CDR1 and CDR2: GTSNPN, SVGIG (reference sequence). There are 13 residues in the CDR3. Trimming took 5 bases from V and 4 from J; bases not matched to a gene: 5.

The chain recombines TRBV28 with TRBJ2-1; TRBD2 matches at 9 bases. V lost 5 bases, J lost 7 bases, and 6 bases stayed unmatched. The germline CDR1 and CDR2 sequences are MDHEN and SYDVKM. The CDR3 spans 14 residues. The CDR3, as DNA: TGTGCCAGCAGTCCGGGACTAGCTCGGAATGAGCAGTTCTTC. This sequence encodes CASSPGLARNEQFF.

The V gene is TRBV28, the J gene TRBJ2-2; TRBD1 aligns across 9 bases. CDR3 size: 16 residues. V shed 4 bases, J shed 6 bases, and the junction held 9 bases outside the gene matches. The germline V gene has CDR1 MDHEN and CDR2 SYDVKM. CDR3 nucleotides: TGTGCCAGCAGTTCTTACAGGGGGCGCTGGGCCGGGGAGCTGTTTTTT. This sequence encodes CASSSYRGRWAGELFF.

The chain carries TRBV27 and TRBJ2-3; D not resolved. Germline lookup yields CDR1 MNHEY and CDR2 SMNVEV (reference sequence). Between the trimmed V and J ends, which lost 3 bases and 1 base, there was a span of 11 bases. The CDR3 has 15 residues. CDR3 amino acids: CASSFTWVGTDTQYF. CDR3 in DNA: TGTGCCAGCAGTTTCACTTGGGTCGGCACAGATACGCAGTATTTT.

V gene TRBV29-1 combines with J gene TRBJ1-1, with D possibly being TRBD1 (6 bases). Germline loops: CDR1 SQVTM, CDR2 ANQGSEA. The ends were cut back, 6 bases at V and 11 bases at J, with 19 bases in the middle. The CDR3 has 12 amino acids. The CDR3 spells CSVAENQGRAFF. CDR3 sequence (DNA): TGCAGCGTCGCGGAGAACCAGGGGCGGGCTTTCTTT.

The V call is TRBV5-1, the J call TRBJ2-3, with 7 nucleotides matching TRBD2. CDR1 SGHRS and CDR2 YFSETQ come from the germline V gene. The V gene end was trimmed by 2 bases and the J gene end by 2 bases; junction bases not matched to a gene: 5. The CDR3 runs to 15 residues. CDR3 DNA sequence: TGCGCCAGCAGCTTAGCGGGACTCGACACAGATACGCAGTATTTT. Its protein product is CASSLAGLDTDTQYF.

This clone came up many times. This chain joins TRBV5-1 and TRBJ2-7; 11 positions match TRBD2. This CDR3 is 15 amino acids long. CDR1 and CDR2 from the germline V gene are SGHRS and YFSETQ. V was clipped by 1 base and J by 4 bases; unmatched bases: 4. The CDR3 here is CASSLKLAGVYEQYF. The CDR3 bases are TGCGCCAGCAGCTTGAAACTAGCGGGAGTGTACGAGCAGTACTTC.

The V and J genes are TRBV18 and TRBJ2-2, with TRBD2 matching over 7 bases. In germline, CDR1 is KGHSH, CDR2 LQKENI. The trim removed 0 bases at V and 0 bases at J, leaving 16 bases unmatched. This CDR3 has 21 amino acids. The CDR3 here is CASSPPWLAATIGANTGELFF. DNA of the CDR3: TGTGCCAGCTCACCACCGTGGCTAGCGGCCACGATCGGGGCGAACACCGGGGAGCTGTTTTTT. Using reference TRBV18 and TRBJ2-2 for the parts outside the CDR3, the full variable domain is NAGVMQNPRHLVRRRGQEARLRCSPMKGHSHVYWYRQLPEEGLKFMVYLQKENIIDESGMPKERFSAEFPKEGPSILRIQQVVRGDSAAYFCASSPPWLAATIGANTGELFFGEGSRLTVL.

The V gene is TRBV27, the J gene TRBJ1-2; D gene ambiguous. The CDR3 is 15 amino acids. Germline V gene lookup returns CDR1 MNHEY and CDR2 SMNVEV (reference sequence). V lost 6 bases to trimming and J lost 3 bases, with 17 bases between them. Written as DNA, the CDR3 is TGTGCCAGCAGACTTTACCTTGGAGATCACTATGGCTACACCTTC. The encoded protein is CASRLYLGDHYGYTF.

The V and J genes are TRBV9 and TRBJ2-3, with 9 bases lining up with TRBD1. Looked up from germline, CDR1 is SGDLS and CDR2 is YYNGEE. There are 15 residues in the CDR3. V lost 3 bases to trimming and J lost 1 base; unmatched junction nucleotides: 3. The CDR3 sequence is CASSGRDRGTDTQYF. The DNA for the CDR3 is TGTGCCAGCAGCGGCCGGGACAGGGGCACAGATACGCAGTATTTT. The variable domain in full, completed from reference TRBV9 and TRBJ2-3, reads DSGVTQTPKHLITATGQRVTLRCSPRSGDLSVYWYQQSLDQGLQFLIQYYNGEERAKGNILERFSAQQFPDLHSELNLSSLELGDSALYFCASSGRDRGTDTQYFGPGTRLTVL.

J is TRBJ1-4 and V is TRBV28; D is undetermined. The CDR3 totals 17 residues. Germline assignment: CDR1 MDHEN and CDR2 SYDVKM. Deletions cut 2 bases from V and 0 bases from J, with 13 bases between. In DNA form, the CDR3 reads TGTGCCAGCAGTTTACGGAGAGGATCACCAACTAATGAAAAACTGTTTTTT. Amino acid sequence: CASSLRRGSPTNEKLFF.

V and J are TRBV30 and TRBJ2-5; D not certain. V was shortened by 3 bases and J by 5 bases, with 19 bases between the two germline ends. Germline V gives CDR1 GTSNPN, CDR2 SVGIG (reference sequence). The CDR3 loop spans 15 amino acids. The CDR3 coding sequence is TGTGCCTGGAGGCCGTTGGCATCGGATTCGGAGACCCAGTACTTC. Encoded protein: CAWRPLASDSETQYF.